This record covers a single T cell receptor beta chain. The record originates from a study of OX40 agonist ivuxolimab in advanced cancers. Study-wide context: Patients received ivuxolimab, an intravenous treatment, every 2 weeks at 0.01 to 10 mg/kg.

The germline V and J ends were trimmed by 1 base and 0 bases, with 8 bases remaining between them. The CDR3 extends over 15 amino acids. Germline V gene lookup returns CDR1 SGDLS and CDR2 YYNGEE. Here immunoSEQ multiplex PCR was the method, and the copy in TCRdb shows in-frame clones only, minus some. The sample lists 45,000 to 50,000 clones; approximately 91% were seen once. The V gene is TRBV9, the J gene TRBJ1-5; D unresolved. Sequencing used CD4+ or CD8+ T cells sorted from blood, obtained in a trial of the OX40 agonist ivuxolimab. This clonotype was sampled from an adult with an advanced solid tumor such as melanoma, head and neck, liver or kidney cancer. CDR3 region: CASSVSGHSNQPQHF. The DNA of the CDR3 is TGTGCCAGCAGCGTATCGGGTCATAGCAATCAGCCCCAGCATTTT.